The 22 T cell receptor beta chains below all came from one sample that was sequenced in a study of T-cell reconstitution after alpha-beta-depleted transplantation in children. Unique molecular identifiers were used to barcode this TCRbeta library. TCRdb itself ran the PCR reads through MiXCR, one entry per CDR3 protein. The profile shows hundreds of thousands of distinct CDR3 sequences, approximately 16% of them singletons. Sequencing used PBMCs from the stem cell graft donor, obtained from the stem cell graft. The receptor set was obtained from a human donor who donated a stem cell graft to a child with acute myeloid leukemia.

This clonotype was seen at least ten times. The J gene is TRBJ1-3, the V gene TRBV20-1, with D uncertain. Germline CDR1 reads DFQATT; CDR2 reads SNEGSKA (reference sequence). With 1 base removed from V and 0 bases from J, the gap between germline ends came to 7 bases. This CDR3 is 14 amino acids long. CDR3 in amino acids: CSARAGNSGNTIYF. CDR3 sequence (DNA): TGCAGTGCTAGAGCTGGCAACTCTGGAAACACCATATATTTT.

This clonotype was seen more than once but under ten times. This chain connects TRBV27 to TRBJ2-2, with a tentative D call TRBD2 (5 bases). This CDR3 has 14 residues. Germline CDR1 and CDR2: MNHEY and SMNVEV (reference sequence). V lost 3 bases, J lost 4 bases, and 9 bases lay in between. Written as DNA, the CDR3 is TGTGCCAGCAGTTTTAGTGCGGGCACCGGGGAGCTGTTTTTT. Translation gives CASSFSAGTGELFF.

In this sample, this clonotype turned up a few times. This chain uses TRBV9 with TRBJ2-7; D ambiguous. The length of the CDR3 is 15 residues. V gave up 0 bases and J gave up 1 base, with 11 bases separating them. Germline CDR1 and CDR2: SGDLS and YYNGEE. In DNA, the CDR3 is TGTGCCAGCAGCGTAGAAGGGTGGGATTCCTACGAGCAGTACTTC. Its protein is CASSVEGWDSYEQYF.

This clonotype was detected ten times or more. CDR3 nucleotides: TGCGCCAGCAGCCAAGATACCGCCGGATTACCCTTCAGCTCCTACAATGAGCAGTTCTTC. Its protein is CASSQDTAGLPFSSYNEQFF. The gene calls are TRBV4-3 and TRBJ2-1, with D hard to call. Germline assignment: CDR1 LGHNA and CDR2 YSLEER. V shed 0 bases and J shed 0 bases, with 21 bases lying between them. CDR3 length equals 20 residues.

The DNA for the CDR3 is TGTGCCAGCAGCCTTTACCCAAATGAGCAGTTCTTC. Encoded protein: CASSLYPNEQFF. The gene calls are TRBV28 and TRBJ2-1; D is ambiguous. Looked up from germline, CDR1 is MDHEN and CDR2 is SYDVKM. Trimming removed 6 bases at V and 7 bases at J, with 10 bases between. The length of the CDR3 is 12 residues.

Only a few counts were recorded for this clonotype. J is TRBJ2-1 and V is TRBV10-3; a possible D gene is TRBD2 (6 bases). CDR3 length: 16 amino acids. Germline V lookup: CDR1 ENHRY, CDR2 SYGVKD. V dropped 2 bases and J dropped 5 bases, with 16 bases sitting between them. CDR3 in DNA: TGTGCCATCAGTGAGCCTGGGGGACTCCTTCACAATGAGCAGTTCTTC. It translates to CAISEPGGLLHNEQFF.

This clonotype came up many times. This chain connects TRBV5-6 to TRBJ1-5; D call uncertain. The ends were cut back, 0 bases at V and 4 bases at J, with 11 bases in the middle. Germline V gene sequence: CDR1 SGHDT, CDR2 YYEEEE. The CDR3 contains 15 residues. In DNA form, the CDR3 reads TGTGCCAGCAGCTTGGGAAGGGTAGGGAATCAGCCCCAGCATTTT. Protein sequence: CASSLGRVGNQPQHF.

V gene TRBV12-3 or TRBV12-4 combines with J gene TRBJ2-6; 10 bases line up with TRBD1. The CDR3 contains 18 residues. Trimming took 3 bases from V and 1 from J; bases not matched to a gene: 6. CDR3: CASSFQTGGASGANVLTF. CDR3 DNA sequence: TGTGCCAGCAGTTTCCAGACAGGGGGCGCTTCTGGGGCCAACGTCCTGACTTTC.

This clonotype occurred many times. This chain connects TRBV18 to TRBJ1-1; no definite D call. In germline, CDR1 is KGHSH, CDR2 LQKENI. V lost 0 bases to trimming and J lost 0 bases, with 2 bases between them. The CDR3 is 13 amino acids. CDR3 protein: CASSPPVNTEAFF. CDR3 sequence (DNA): TGTGCCAGCTCACCACCAGTGAACACTGAAGCTTTCTTT.

J is TRBJ2-5 and V is TRBV25-1; D perhaps matches TRBD1 (5 bases). This CDR3 region has 14 residues. Germline V gene lookup returns CDR1 MGHDK and CDR2 SYGVNS. V lost 6 bases, J lost 5 bases, and 16 bases lay in between. The DNA for the CDR3 is TGTGCCAGCAGCCTCCAGGGCCCGACGGAGACCCAGTACTTC. Residues: CASSLQGPTETQYF.

This clonotype was seen many times. The chain uses TRBV20-1 and TRBJ2-7, with 8 bases fitting TRBD2. CDR1 is DFQATT and CDR2 is SNEGSKA in the germline V gene (reference sequence). V gave up 1 base and J gave up 4 bases; unmatched junction bases: 6. The CDR3 extends over 14 amino acids. The CDR3 here is CSARAGTSLYEQYF. The CDR3, as DNA: TGCAGTGCTAGAGCTGGGACTAGTCTGTACGAGCAGTACTTC.

The gene calls are TRBV21-1 and TRBJ1-3. TRBV21-1 is flagged as a pseudogene. The CDR3 runs to 13 residues. The CDR3 is CASSKDERSTIYF. In DNA form, the CDR3 reads TGTGCCAGCAGCAAAGACGAGCGGAGTACCATATATTTT.

This clonotype was counted many times. This chain connects TRBV7-2 to TRBJ2-7, with D unclear. V lost 2 bases and J 6 bases, leaving 8 bases between the germline ends. The CDR3 totals 12 residues. Germline assignment: CDR1 SGHTA and CDR2 FQGNSA. The CDR3 sequence: CASSLTPAEQYF. The CDR3 nucleotides read TGTGCCAGCAGCTTAACGCCCGCCGAGCAGTACTTC.

At least ten counts were recorded for this clonotype. The chain combines TRBV20-1 with TRBJ2-7; no definite D call. The CDR3 sequence is 11 residues long. From germline, CDR1 is DFQATT and CDR2 SNEGSKA (reference sequence). Trimming pared 2 bases from V and 4 bases from J, leaving 6 bases between. The CDR3 DNA sequence: TGCAGTGCTAGAATCGTATACGAGCAGTACGTC. Amino acids: CSARIVYEQYV.

Only a few counts were recorded for this clonotype. The V and J genes are TRBV3-1 and TRBJ2-7, with no clear D. Trimming cost V 0 bases and J 2 bases, with 5 bases left between them. This CDR3 spans 13 amino acids. Per the germline V gene, CDR1 is LGHDT and CDR2 is YNNKEL (reference sequence). In nucleotides, the CDR3 is TGTGCCAGCAGCCAAGATTTCACCTACGAGCAGTACTTC. It codes for CASSQDFTYEQYF.

The chain employs TRBV12-3 or TRBV12-4 and TRBJ1-5; D unresolved. The CDR3 is made up of 13 amino acids. Trimming removed 6 bases at V and 6 bases at J, with 12 bases between. In nucleotides, the CDR3 is TGTGCCAGCAGATTTACCCACGGTCAGCCCCAGCATTTT. Encoded protein: CASRFTHGQPQHF.

This clonotype was seen repeatedly, ten times or more. This rearrangement joins TRBV12-3 or TRBV12-4 to TRBJ2-1, with 7 bases matching TRBD2. J was trimmed by 7 bases and V by 7 bases; bases with no gene match: 4. This CDR3 has 12 residues. As DNA, the CDR3 is TGTGCCAGCACCCTTAGCGGGAATGAGCAGTTCTTC. Translation gives CASTLSGNEQFF.

This chain uses TRBV5-1 with TRBJ1-1, with D possibly TRBD1 on 5 matching bases. CDR3 length: 16 amino acids. The germline gives CDR1 SGHRS, CDR2 YFSETQ. Trimming pared 2 bases from V and 0 bases from J, leaving 14 bases between. The chain's CDR3 is CASSLIRGYMNTEAFF. The CDR3 DNA reads TGCGCCAGCAGCTTAATTAGGGGATATATGAACACTGAAGCTTTCTTT.

The V and J genes are TRBV4-2 and TRBJ2-7; D possibly uses TRBD1 or TRBD2 (5 bases each). Germline V gives CDR1 LGHNA, CDR2 YNFKEQ. V was clipped by 10 bases and J by 5 bases, with 18 bases between them. The CDR3 runs to 13 residues. The CDR3 bases are TGTGCCATCAGATCCGGGACCTTAGACGAGCAGTACTTC. Protein product: CAIRSGTLDEQYF.

This clonotype was recorded once. A much larger clonotype is one base distant, so this may be a read error. V and J are TRBV29-1 and TRBJ2-1; the D gene is possibly TRBD1 (7 bases). The CDR3 has 14 amino acids. Trimming left V 7 bases short and J 6 bases short, with 19 bases between. From germline, CDR1 is SQVTM and CDR2 ANQGSEA. The CDR3 loop reads CSAHGGGASNEQFF. DNA of the CDR3: TGCAGCGCCCATGGAGGGGGCGCGAGCAATGAGCAGTTCTTC.

The genes are TRBV20-1 and TRBJ2-4; no clear D. The V gene lost 5 bases and the J gene lost 10 bases, with 12 bases spanning the gap. Germline values: CDR1 DFQATT, CDR2 SNEGSKA (reference sequence). The CDR3 covers 11 residues. The CDR3 DNA sequence: TGCAGTGCTTCTCCGGCGGATATTCAGTACTTC. Translated, it gives CSASPADIQYF.

The chain carries TRBV7-8 and TRBJ1-5; D is unclear. The CDR3 extends over 12 amino acids. The ends were cut back, 1 base at V and 16 bases at J, with 14 bases in the middle. Germline V CDR1 and CDR2: SGHVS, FQNEAQ. For the CDR3, the DNA is TGTGCCAGCAGCTTAGAAGAAAGGGTCCTACATTTT. This codes for CASSLEERVLHF.